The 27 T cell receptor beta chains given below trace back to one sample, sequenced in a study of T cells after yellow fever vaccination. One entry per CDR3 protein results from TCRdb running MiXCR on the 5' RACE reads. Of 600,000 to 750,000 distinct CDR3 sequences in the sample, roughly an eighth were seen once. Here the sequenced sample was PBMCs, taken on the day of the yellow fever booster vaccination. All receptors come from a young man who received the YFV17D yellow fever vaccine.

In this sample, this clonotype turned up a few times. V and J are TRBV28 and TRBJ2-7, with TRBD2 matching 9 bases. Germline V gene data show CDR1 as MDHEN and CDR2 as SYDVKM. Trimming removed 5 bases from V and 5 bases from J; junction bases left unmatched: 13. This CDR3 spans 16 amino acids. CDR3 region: CASSPVSGSLKNEQYF. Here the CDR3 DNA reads TGTGCCAGCAGTCCGGTTAGCGGGAGTTTGAAAAACGAGCAGTACTTC. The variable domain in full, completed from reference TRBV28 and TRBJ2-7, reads DVKVTQSSRYLVKRTGEKVFLECVQDMDHENMFWYRQDPGLGLRLIYFSYDVKMKEKGDIPEGYSVSREKKERFSLILESASTNQTSMYLCASSPVSGSLKNEQYFGPGTRLTVT.

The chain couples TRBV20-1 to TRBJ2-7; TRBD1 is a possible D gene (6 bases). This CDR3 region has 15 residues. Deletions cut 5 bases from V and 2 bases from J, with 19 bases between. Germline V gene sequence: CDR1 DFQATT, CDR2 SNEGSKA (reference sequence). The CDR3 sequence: CSASRQGTWTYEQYF. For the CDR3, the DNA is TGCAGTGCTTCAAGGCAAGGGACATGGACCTACGAGCAGTACTTC.

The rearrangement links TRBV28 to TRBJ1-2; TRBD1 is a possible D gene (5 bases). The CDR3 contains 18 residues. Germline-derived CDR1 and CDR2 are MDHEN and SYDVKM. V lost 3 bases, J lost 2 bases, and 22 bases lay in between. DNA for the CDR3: TGTGCCAGCAGTTTGACCGGGACCCCCGGAGGGAAAAACTATGGCTACACCTTC. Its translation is CASSLTGTPGGKNYGYTF.

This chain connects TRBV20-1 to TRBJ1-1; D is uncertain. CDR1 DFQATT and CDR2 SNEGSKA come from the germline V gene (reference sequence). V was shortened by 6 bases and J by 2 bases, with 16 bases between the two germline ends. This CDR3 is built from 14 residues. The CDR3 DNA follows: TGCAGTGCAAGGCGAGGCGCAGGTAACACTGAAGCTTTCTTT. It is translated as CSARRGAGNTEAFF.

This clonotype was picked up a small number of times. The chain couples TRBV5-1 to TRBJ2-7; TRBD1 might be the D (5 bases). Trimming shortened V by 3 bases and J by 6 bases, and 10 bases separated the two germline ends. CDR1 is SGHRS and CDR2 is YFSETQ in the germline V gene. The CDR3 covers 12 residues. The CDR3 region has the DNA TGCGCCAGCAGCTCCAGGGATTCCGAGCAGTACTTC. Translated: CASSSRDSEQYF.

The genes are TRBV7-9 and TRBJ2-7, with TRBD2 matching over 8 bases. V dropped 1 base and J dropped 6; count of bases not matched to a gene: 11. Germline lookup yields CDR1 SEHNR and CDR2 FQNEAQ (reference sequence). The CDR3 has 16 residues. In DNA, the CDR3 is TGTGCCAGCAGCTTAGGAGTCTCAGCGGGAGAGGTCGAGCAGTACTTC. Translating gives CASSLGVSAGEVEQYF.

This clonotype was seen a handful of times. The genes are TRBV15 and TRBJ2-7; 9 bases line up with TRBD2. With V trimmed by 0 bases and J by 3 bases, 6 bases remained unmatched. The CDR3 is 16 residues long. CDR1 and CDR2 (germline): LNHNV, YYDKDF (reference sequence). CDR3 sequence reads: CATSRDKGGGGYEQYF. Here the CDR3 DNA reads TGTGCCACCAGCAGAGATAAGGGCGGGGGGGGCTACGAGCAGTACTTC.

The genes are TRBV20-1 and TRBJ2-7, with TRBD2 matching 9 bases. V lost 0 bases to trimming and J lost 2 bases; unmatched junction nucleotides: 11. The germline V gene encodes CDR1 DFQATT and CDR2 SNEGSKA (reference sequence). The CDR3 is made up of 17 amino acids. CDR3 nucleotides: TGCAGTGCTAGAGAAGGGGGACCAGCGGGAGGACCCTACGAGCAGTACTTC. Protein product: CSAREGGPAGGPYEQYF.

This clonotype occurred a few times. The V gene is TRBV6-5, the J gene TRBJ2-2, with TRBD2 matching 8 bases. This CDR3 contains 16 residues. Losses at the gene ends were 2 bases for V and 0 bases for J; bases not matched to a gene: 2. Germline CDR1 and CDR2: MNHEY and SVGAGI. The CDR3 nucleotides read TGTGCCAGCAGTTACCAGCGGGGGACGAACACCGGGGAGCTGTTTTTT. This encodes CASSYQRGTNTGELFF.

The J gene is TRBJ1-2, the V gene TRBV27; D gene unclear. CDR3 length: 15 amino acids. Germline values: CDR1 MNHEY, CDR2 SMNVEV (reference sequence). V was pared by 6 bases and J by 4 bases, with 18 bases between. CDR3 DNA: TGTGCCAGCAGCCCTGGACCATCCTCTAGCTATGGCTACACCTTC. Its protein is CASSPGPSSSYGYTF.

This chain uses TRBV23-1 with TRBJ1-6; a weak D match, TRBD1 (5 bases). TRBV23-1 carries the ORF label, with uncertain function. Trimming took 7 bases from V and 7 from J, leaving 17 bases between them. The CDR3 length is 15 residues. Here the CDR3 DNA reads TGCGCCAGCACCAAGGGCTGGACAAGAAATTCACCCCTCCACTTT. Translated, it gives CASTKGWTRNSPLHF.

CDR3 in DNA: TGTGCCAGCAGTTACCAAAGAAACAGGAGCTTCGACTATAGCAATCAGCCCCAGCATTTT. It encodes CASSYQRNRSFDYSNQPQHF. This chain connects TRBV6-2 or TRBV6-3 to TRBJ1-5; D possibly corresponds to TRBD1 (5 bases). Germline V CDR1 and CDR2: MNHEY, SVGEGT. V was clipped by 2 bases and J by 0 bases, with 23 bases between them. The CDR3 consists of 20 residues.

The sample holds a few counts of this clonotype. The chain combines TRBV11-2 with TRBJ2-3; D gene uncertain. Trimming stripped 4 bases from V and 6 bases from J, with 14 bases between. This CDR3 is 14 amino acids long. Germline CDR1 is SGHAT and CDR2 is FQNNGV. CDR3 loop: CASSSPQARDTQYF. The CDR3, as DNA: TGTGCCAGCAGCTCCCCCCAAGCACGTGATACGCAGTATTTT.

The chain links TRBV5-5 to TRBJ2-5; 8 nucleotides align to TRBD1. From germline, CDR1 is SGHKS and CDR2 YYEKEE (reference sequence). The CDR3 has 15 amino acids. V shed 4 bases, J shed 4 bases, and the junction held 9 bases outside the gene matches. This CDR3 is CASSIGQGTVETQYF. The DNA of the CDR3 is TGTGCCAGCAGCATCGGACAGGGAACTGTAGAGACCCAGTACTTC.

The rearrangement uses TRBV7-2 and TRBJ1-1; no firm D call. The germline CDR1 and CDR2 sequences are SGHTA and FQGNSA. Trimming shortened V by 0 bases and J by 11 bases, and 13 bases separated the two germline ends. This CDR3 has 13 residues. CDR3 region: CASSLAPSRRAFF. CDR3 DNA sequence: TGTGCCAGCAGCTTAGCACCCTCACGGAGGGCTTTCTTT.

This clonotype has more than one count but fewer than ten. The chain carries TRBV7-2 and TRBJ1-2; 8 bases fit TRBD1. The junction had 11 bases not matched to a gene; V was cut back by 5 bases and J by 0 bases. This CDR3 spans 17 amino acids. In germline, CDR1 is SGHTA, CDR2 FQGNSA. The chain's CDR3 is CASSQSTGGEANYGYTF. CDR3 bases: TGTGCCAGCAGCCAGAGCACAGGGGGGGAAGCTAACTATGGCTACACCTTC. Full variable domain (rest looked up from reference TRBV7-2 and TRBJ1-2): GAGVSQSPSNKVTEKGKDVELRCDPISGHTALYWYRQSLGQGLEFLIYFQGNSAPDKSGLPSDRFSAERTGGSVSTLTIQRTQQEDSAVYLCASSQSTGGEANYGYTFGSGTRLTVV.

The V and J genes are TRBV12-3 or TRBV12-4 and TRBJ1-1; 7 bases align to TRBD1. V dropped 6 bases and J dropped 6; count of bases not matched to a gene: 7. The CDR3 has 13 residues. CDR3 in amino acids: CASRRQGTAEAFF. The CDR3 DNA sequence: TGTGCCAGCAGGCGACAGGGTACAGCTGAAGCTTTCTTT.

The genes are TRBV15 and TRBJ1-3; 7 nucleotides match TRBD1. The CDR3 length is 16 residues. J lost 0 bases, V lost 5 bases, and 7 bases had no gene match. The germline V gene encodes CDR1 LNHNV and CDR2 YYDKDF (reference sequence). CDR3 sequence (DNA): TGTGCCACCAGCGGCCGCAGGGGGAACTCTGGAAACACCATATATTTT. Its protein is CATSGRRGNSGNTIYF.

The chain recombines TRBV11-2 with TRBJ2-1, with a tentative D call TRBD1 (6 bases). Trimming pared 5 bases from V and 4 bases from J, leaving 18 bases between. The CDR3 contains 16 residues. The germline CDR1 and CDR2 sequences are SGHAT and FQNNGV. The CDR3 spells CASSRSGTLTYNEQFF. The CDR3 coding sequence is TGTGCCAGCAGCCGTTCCGGGACATTGACGTACAATGAGCAGTTCTTC.

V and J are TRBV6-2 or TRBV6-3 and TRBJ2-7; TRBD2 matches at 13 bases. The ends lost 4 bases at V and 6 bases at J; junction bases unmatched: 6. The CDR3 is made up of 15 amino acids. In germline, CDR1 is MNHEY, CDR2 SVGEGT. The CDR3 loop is CASSLTSGRGSEQYF. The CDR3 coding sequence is TGTGCCAGCAGTTTAACTAGCGGGAGGGGAAGCGAGCAGTACTTC.

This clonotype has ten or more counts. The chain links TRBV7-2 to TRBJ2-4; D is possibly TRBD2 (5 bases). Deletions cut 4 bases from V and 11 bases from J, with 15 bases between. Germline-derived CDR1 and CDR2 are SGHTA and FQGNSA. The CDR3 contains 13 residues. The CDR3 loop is CASSSMGEGFQYF. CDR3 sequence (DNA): TGTGCCAGCAGCTCGATGGGCGAGGGTTTTCAGTACTTC.

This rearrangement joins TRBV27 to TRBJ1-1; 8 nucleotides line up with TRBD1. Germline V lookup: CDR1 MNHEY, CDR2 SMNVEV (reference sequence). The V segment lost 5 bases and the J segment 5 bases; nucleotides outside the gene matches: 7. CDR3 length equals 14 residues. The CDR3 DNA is TGTGCCAGCAGTCACGGACAGGGTCGTACTGAAGCTTTCTTT. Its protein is CASSHGQGRTEAFF.

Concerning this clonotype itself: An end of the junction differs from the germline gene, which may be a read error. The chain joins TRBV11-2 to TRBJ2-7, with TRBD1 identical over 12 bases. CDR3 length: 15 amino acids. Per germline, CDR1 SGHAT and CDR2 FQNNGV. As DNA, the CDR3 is TGTGCCAGCAGCAAAGGGACAGGGGGCTCCCACGAGCAGTACTTC. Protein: CASSKGTGGSHEQYF.

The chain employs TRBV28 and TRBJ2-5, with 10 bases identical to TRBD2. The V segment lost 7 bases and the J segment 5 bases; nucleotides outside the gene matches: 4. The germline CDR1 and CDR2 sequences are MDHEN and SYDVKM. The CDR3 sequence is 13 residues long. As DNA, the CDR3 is TGTGCCAGCATAGCGGGAGGTGGGGAGACCCAGTACTTC. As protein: CASIAGGGETQYF.

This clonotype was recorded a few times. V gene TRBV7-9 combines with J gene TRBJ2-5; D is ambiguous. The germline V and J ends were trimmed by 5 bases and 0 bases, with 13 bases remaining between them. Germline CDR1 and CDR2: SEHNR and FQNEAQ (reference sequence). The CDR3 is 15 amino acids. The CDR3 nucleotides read TGTGCCAGCAGCGCGACGGACGGGTACCAAGAGACCCAGTACTTC. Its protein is CASSATDGYQETQYF.

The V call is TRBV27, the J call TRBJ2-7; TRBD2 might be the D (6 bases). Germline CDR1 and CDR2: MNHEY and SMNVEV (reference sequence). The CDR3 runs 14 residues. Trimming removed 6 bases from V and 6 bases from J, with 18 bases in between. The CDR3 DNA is TGTGCCAGCAGGGGCCCGGGACTGTTCCTCGAGCAGTACTTC. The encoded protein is CASRGPGLFLEQYF.

Here the CDR3 reads CASGTGTAYEQYF. CDR3 DNA: TGTGCCAGCGGGACCGGGACAGCCTACGAGCAGTACTTC. This chain links TRBV7-9 with TRBJ2-7, with TRBD1 matching over 7 bases. With V trimmed by 8 bases and J by 2 bases, 6 bases remained unmatched. Per germline, CDR1 SEHNR and CDR2 FQNEAQ (reference sequence). The CDR3 has 13 amino acids.